These T cell receptor beta chains were read from a single sample in a study of glioma-infiltrating T cells. TCRdb redid the calling of the multiplex PCR reads with MiXCR, one entry per CDR3 protein. Of roughly 20,000 distinct CDR3 sequences listed, just under 25% are singletons. Sample: glioma tissue, nonneoplastic brain tissue, or PBMCs (not recorded which). The source of these receptors is a human donor with low-grade glioma or glioblastoma, undergoing nonglioma brain surgery, or in good health (not recorded which). Both conserved end residues are part of each CDR3. The D gene is left open where the match is weak. Clone size appears in some rows only: once, few, many, or a class for an expanded clone.

many	TRBV9	TRBD1	TRBJ2-5	TGTGCCAGCAGCGTAGACGGACAGGGGAGAGAGACCCAGTACTTC	CASSVDGQGRETQYF
.	TRBV6-1	.	TRBJ2-3	TGTGCGGTAGCGAGAGGCACAGATACGCAGTATTTT	CAVARGTDTQYF
few	TRBV7-8	TRBD1	TRBJ2-5	TGTGCCAGCAGCCCTGCCGCCGGGACAGGACAAGAGACCCAGTACTTC	CASSPAAGTGQETQYF
.	TRBV18	.	TRBJ2-1	TGTGCCAGCTCACCAACTTTTTCCTCTCGGGGGAGAAATGAGCAGTTCTTC	CASSPTFSSRGRNEQFF
many	TRBV20-1	TRBD1	TRBJ2-7	TGCAGTGCTAGAAGGGGCAGGGGGCTCTACGAGCAGTACTTC	CSARRGRGLYEQYF
.	TRBV11-2	.	TRBJ1-1	TGTGCCAGCAGCCCTCGTTCGAACACTGAAGCTTTCTTT	CASSPRSNTEAFF
many	TRBV27	.	TRBJ1-6	TGTGCCGGCAGTCCACGAAACCCGGGCTATAATTCACCCCTCCACTTT	CAGSPRNPGYNSPLHF
.	TRBV4-2	.	TRBJ1-1	TGTGCCAGCAGCCATGAACAGGGAATGACTGAAGCTTTCTTT	CASSHEQGMTEAFF
.	TRBV29-1	TRBD1	TRBJ1-2	TGCAGCGTTGAAAGGACAGGGGGCCTCTATGGCTACACCTTC	CSVERTGGLYGYTF
many	TRBV28	.	TRBJ1-6	TGTGCCAGCAGTTCAGGGCTGACCTATAATTCACCCCTCCACTTT	CASSSGLTYNSPLHF
.	TRBV6-1	.	TRBJ2-1	TGTGCCAGCGCTACTTTTCCCTATGAGCAGTTCTTC	CASATFPYEQFF
many	TRBV28	.	TRBJ1-5	TGTGCCAGCAGTCCCCCCCTCAGAATTAGCAATCAGCCCCAGCATTTT	CASSPPLRISNQPQHF
.	TRBV18	TRBD1	TRBJ1-1	TGTGCCAGCTCAGTAGGACAGGGGACCACTGAAGCTTTCTTT	CASSVGQGTTEAFF
.	TRBV4-3	.	TRBJ1-6	TGCACCAGCAGCCAAGATGAGTTTGCAGGATTCTACAATTCACCCCTCCACTTT	CTSSQDEFAGFYNSPLHF
.	TRBV2	.	TRBJ1-5	TGTGCCAGCAGTGAGTCACAGGGATACAATCAGCCCCAGCATTTC	CASSESQGYNQPQHF
medium-sized	TRBV6-1	.	TRBJ2-3	TGTGCCAGCAGTGAAACAATAAGATCGGATACGCAGTATTTT	CASSETIRSDTQYF
.	TRBV2	TRBD1	TRBJ1-4	TGTGCCAGCAGCCTCCAGGGGGGCACTAATGAAAAACTGTTTTTT	CASSLQGGTNEKLFF
many	TRBV27	.	TRBJ1-5	TGTGCCAGCAGTTTCAGGGACCAGCCCCAGCATTTT	CASSFRDQPQHF
.	TRBV14	TRBD2	TRBJ2-7	TGTGCCAGCAGTCGAGCGGGGGGGCCTCTCAAGCAGTACTTC	CASSRAGGPLKQYF
many	TRBV28	.	TRBJ1-1	TGTGCCAGCACCCTGGCGGGGTTTGGAACTGAAGCTTTCTTT	CASTLAGFGTEAFF
medium-sized	TRBV20-1	TRBD2	TRBJ2-1	TGCAGTGCTATAGCGGGGGGGCGGGGCTACAATGAGCAGTTCTTC	CSAIAGGRGYNEQFF
many	TRBV20-1	.	TRBJ2-2	TGCAGTGCCTGGGGGCCCACCGGGGAGCTGTTTTTT	CSAWGPTGELFF
few	TRBV2	TRBD1	TRBJ2-1	TGTGCCAGCAGCGGGACAGGGGACAATGAGCAGTTCTTC	CASSGTGDNEQFF
.	TRBV7-3	TRBD1	TRBJ2-1	TGTGCCAGCAGCCTGACAGGGGGCTACAATGAGCAGTTCTTC	CASSLTGGYNEQFF
few	TRBV11-1	.	TRBJ2-5	TGTGCCAGCAGCTCTTGGGGGGAGACCCAGTACTTC	CASSSWGETQYF
many	TRBV27	.	TRBJ1-2	TGTGCCAGCAGTTTAAATTGGCGGATCTATGGCTACACCTTC	CASSLNWRIYGYTF
many	TRBV7-2	TRBD2	TRBJ2-2	TGTGCCAGCAGCCCCTCCGGGCGGGGGGGCATCGGGGAGCTGTTTTTT	CASSPSGRGGIGELFF
many	TRBV7-2	.	TRBJ2-2	TGTGCCAGCAGCTTCACGAACACCGGGGAGCTGTTTTTT	CASSFTNTGELFF
medium-sized	TRBV20-1	.	TRBJ1-5	TGCAGTGCTCCCTCAGAGTGGAAGGAAGGGAAGCCCCAGCATTTT	CSAPSEWKEGKPQHF
.	TRBV11-1	.	TRBJ1-2	TGTGCCAGCAGGCGCCGGGACGGTGATTATGGCTACACCTTC	CASRRRDGDYGYTF
.	TRBV27	.	TRBJ2-1	TGTGCCATCAGTTGCGGCTTAAATGAGCAGTTCTTC	CAISCGLNEQFF
many	TRBV20-1	TRBD2	TRBJ2-5	TGCAGTGCGACACCTCTAGCGGGGGGGCAAGAGACCCAGTACTTC	CSATPLAGGQETQYF
.	TRBV19	TRBD1	TRBJ1-1	TGTGGAACGGGGCAGGGGGCCACTGAAGCTTTCTTT	CGTGQGATEAFF
medium-sized	TRBV6-1	.	TRBJ1-1	TGTGCCAGCAGTGCAGACAGCCCGAGGGCTTTCTTT	CASSADSPRAFF
medium-sized	TRBV6-1	TRBD1	TRBJ2-6	TGTGCCAGCAGTTTTTCCCGGGACAGGGCCCGCTCTGGGGCCAACGTCCTGACTTTC	CASSFSRDRARSGANVLTF
many	TRBV20-1	TRBD1	TRBJ1-3	TGCAGTGCTAGATCCGGGACAGGGTTAGTGGGCTCTGGAAACACCATATATTTT	CSARSGTGLVGSGNTIYF
many	TRBV3-1	.	TRBJ2-7	TGTGCCAGCAGCCAAGTAAGGAACGAGCAGTACTTC	CASSQVRNEQYF
.	TRBV5-1	.	TRBJ1-1	TGCGCCAGCAGCTTGGGGATGCGGACTGAAGCTTTCTTT	CASSLGMRTEAFF
many	TRBV28	.	TRBJ1-1	TGTGCCAGCAGTCCCCCGCTGGGTTCGAACACTGAAGCTTTCTTT	CASSPPLGSNTEAFF
few	TRBV5-1	.	TRBJ1-1	TGCGCCAGCAGCTTGGCAGGGAGGTCTGAAGCTTTCTTT	CASSLAGRSEAFF
many	TRBV3-1	.	TRBJ1-1	TGTGCCAGCAGCCAATGGGGGAACACTGAAGCTTTCTTT	CASSQWGNTEAFF
many	TRBV15	TRBD2	TRBJ2-1	TGTGCCACCAGCATTGAGATCCCCGGGACTAGCGGCCCATACAATGAGCAGTTCTTC	CATSIEIPGTSGPYNEQFF
medium-sized	TRBV7-3	.	TRBJ1-5	TGTGCCAGCAGCTTAGGTCCTAATCAGCCCCAGCATTTT	CASSLGPNQPQHF
many	TRBV6-1	.	TRBJ2-7	TGTGCCAGCACAGCGGCCTACGAGCAGTACTTC	CASTAAYEQYF